These 29 T cell receptor beta chains were all obtained from the same sample, sequenced in a study of T cells in Graves' hyperthyroidism and ophthalmopathy (dated by TCRdb to the late 2010s). The library was obtained by multiplex PCR. Sequencing took place on an Illumina HiSeq 2000. TCR beta CDR3 regions were amplified from RNA transcripts. The first round of RT-PCR for the TCR CDR3 was performed with the HTBI primer set and the Qiagen OneStep RT-PCR kit. Through fastp at Q25 and MiXCR, TCRdb rebuilt clones from the public reads, retaining in-frame beta chains. Rows are combined by CDR3 protein, so each entry shows the most common genes and DNA. The table for this sample lists around 340,000 distinct CDR3 sequences; 15% to 20% of them were counted only once. The top ten constitute 45% to 55% of the sample. Sequencing was performed on blood. The receptors were sampled from a woman aged 50 to 65 with Graves' hyperthyroidism.

Written as DNA, the CDR3 is TGTGCCAGTAGTAAGGATTACTATGGCTACACCTTC. This codes for CASSKDYYGYTF. This chain joins TRBV19 and TRBJ1-2; D gene ambiguous. The length of the CDR3 is 12 residues. From germline, CDR1 is LNHDA and CDR2 SQIVND (reference sequence). Trimming took 4 bases from V and 3 from J, leaving 6 bases between them.

Only a few counts were recorded for this clonotype. This sequence joins TRBV14 and TRBJ2-7; D is uncertain. The germline V gene has CDR1 SGHDN and CDR2 FVKESK. V was cut by 8 bases and J by 2 bases, with 16 bases left in between. The CDR3 length is 14 residues. CDR3: CASQRSGRPYEQYF. CDR3 coding DNA: TGTGCCAGCCAAAGATCGGGCAGACCCTACGAGCAGTACTTC.

This clonotype appeared a few times. This chain joins TRBV7-9 and TRBJ2-3; 10 bases are shared with TRBD2. Germline lookup yields CDR1 SEHNR and CDR2 FQNEAQ (reference sequence). The CDR3 is 17 residues long. After removal of 3 bases from V and 1 base from J, the junction contained 7 bases not matched to a gene. CDR3 sequence: CASSFPALAGGTDTQYF. The CDR3 region has the DNA TGTGCCAGCAGCTTTCCCGCCCTAGCGGGGGGCACAGATACGCAGTATTTT. Full variable domain (remainder filled in from reference TRBV7-9 and TRBJ2-3): DTGVSQNPRHKITKRGQNVTFRCDPISEHNRLYWYRQTLGQGPEFLTYFQNEAQLEKSRLLSDRFSAERPKGSFSTLEIQRTEQGDSAMYLCASSFPALAGGTDTQYFGPGTRLTVL.

This clonotype was observed many times. The rearrangement links TRBV5-1 to TRBJ2-3; D not certain. The CDR3 loop spans 16 amino acids. CDR1 and CDR2 from the germline V gene are SGHRS and YFSETQ. The ends were cut back, 0 bases at V and 5 bases at J, with 16 bases in the middle. The chain's CDR3 is CASSLAAGSAGDTQYF. The CDR3 DNA sequence: TGCGCCAGCAGCTTGGCCGCTGGGTCCGCCGGAGATACGCAGTATTTT. Full variable domain (remainder filled in from reference TRBV5-1 and TRBJ2-3): KAGVTQTPRYLIKTRGQQVTLSCSPISGHRSVSWYQQTPGQGLQFLFEYFSETQRNKGNFPGRFSGRQFSNSRSEMNVSTLELGDSALYLCASSLAAGSAGDTQYFGPGTRLTVL.

The chain is built from TRBV7-3 and TRBJ2-1; D possibly corresponds to TRBD2 (7 bases). This CDR3 has 14 residues. Germline assignment: CDR1 SGHTA and CDR2 FQGTGA. V was trimmed by 4 bases and J by 10 bases, leaving 17 bases between them. The CDR3 DNA follows: TGTGCCAGCAGCTCTTACGGGGAGGGGGAAGAGCAGTTCTTC. It encodes CASSSYGEGEEQFF. The full variable domain, with the rest looked up from reference TRBV7-3 and TRBJ2-1, is GAGVSQTPSNKVTEKGKYVELRCDPISGHTALYWYRQSLGQGPEFLIYFQGTGAADDSGLPNDRFFAVRPEGSVSTLKIQRTERGDSAVYLCASSSYGEGEEQFFGPGTRLTVL.

This clonotype was observed at least ten times. CDR3: CASSMGLAGSNEQFF. The DNA for the CDR3 is TGTGCCAGCAGCATGGGACTAGCGGGAAGCAATGAGCAGTTCTTC. This chain links TRBV5-8 with TRBJ2-1; 13 bases map to TRBD2. V dropped 4 bases and J dropped 6; count of bases not matched to a gene: 4. The germline V gene has CDR1 SGHTS and CDR2 YDEGEE. There are 15 residues in the CDR3.

This clonotype was seen more than once but under ten times. It may be a read error: a sequence one base away is much more abundant. The chain has TRBV20-1 and TRBJ2-1; possibly TRBD1 or TRBD2 for D (6 bases each). Germline V lookup: CDR1 DFQATT, CDR2 SNEGSKA (reference sequence). The CDR3 contains 12 residues. Trimming pared 4 bases from V and 6 bases from J, leaving 10 bases between. In nucleotides, the CDR3 is TGCAGTGCTAACAAGGGGGGCAATGAGCAGTTCTTC. Translated: CSANKGGNEQFF.

This clonotype was recorded a few times. The chain carries TRBV5-1 and TRBJ2-3; 9 bases fit TRBD2. Trimming at V came to 4 bases and at J to 2 bases, leaving 8 bases not matched to a gene. The germline V gene has CDR1 SGHRS and CDR2 YFSETQ. There are 16 residues in the CDR3. CDR3 DNA: TGCGCCAGCAGCCCCGGGACTAGCCCTACCACAGATACGCAGTATTTT. Translated: CASSPGTSPTTDTQYF.

This clonotype occurred once. The chain couples TRBV7-2 to TRBJ1-5; D uncertain. There are 15 residues in the CDR3. The V end was cut by 2 bases, the J end by 2 bases, with 10 bases between. The germline V gene has CDR1 SGHTA and CDR2 FQGNSA. CDR3 amino acids: CASSLFQSRNQPQHF. The DNA for the CDR3 is TGTGCCAGCAGCTTATTTCAGAGCCGCAATCAGCCCCAGCATTTT. Full variable domain (outside the CDR3, taken from reference TRBV7-2 and TRBJ1-5): GAGVSQSPSNKVTEKGKDVELRCDPISGHTALYWYRQSLGQGLEFLIYFQGNSAPDKSGLPSDRFSAERTGGSVSTLTIQRTQQEDSAVYLCASSLFQSRNQPQHFGDGTRLSIL.

This clonotype was seen only a few times. The V call is TRBV2, the J call TRBJ1-5; D call uncertain. Per the germline V gene, CDR1 is SNHLY and CDR2 is FYNNEI. The CDR3 is 14 residues long. Trimming stripped 3 bases from V and 1 base from J, with 7 bases between. The CDR3 reads CASSEEGSNQPQHF. CDR3 sequence (DNA): TGTGCCAGCAGTGAGGAGGGAAGCAATCAGCCCCAGCATTTT.

There are a few counts of this clonotype. This chain uses TRBV10-2 with TRBJ2-7, with D unclear. The ends were cut back, 0 bases at V and 3 bases at J, with 3 bases in the middle. This CDR3 has 12 residues. Per germline, CDR1 WSHSY and CDR2 SAAADI. This CDR3 reads CASSESDYEQYF. In DNA, the CDR3 is TGCGCCAGCAGTGAGTCGGACTACGAGCAGTACTTC.

On this clonotype: A read error may be the cause here, since a much bigger clone is one base away. This chain joins TRBV18 and TRBJ2-1; possibly TRBD1 for D (7 bases). The CDR3 covers 16 residues. CDR1 is KGHSH, CDR2 LQKENI, per germline. Between the trimmed V and J ends, which lost 3 bases and 4 bases, there was a span of 16 bases. CDR3 nucleotides: TGTGCCAGCTCACCCACGCGGTCAGGGGGGTACAATGAGCAGTTCTTC. It is translated as CASSPTRSGGYNEQFF.

This clonotype was detected only a few times. The V gene is TRBV5-1, the J gene TRBJ1-2; tentatively, D is TRBD1 (5 bases). The CDR3 consists of 14 residues. Germline-derived CDR1 and CDR2 are SGHRS and YFSETQ. V was pared by 1 base and J by 2 bases, with 9 bases between. CDR3 bases: TGCGCCAGCAGCTTGTACGACAGAAACTATGGCTACACCTTC. Its protein is CASSLYDRNYGYTF.

This clonotype was detected ten times or more. This chain connects TRBV14 to TRBJ1-4, with 8 positions matching TRBD1. With V trimmed by 4 bases and J by 5 bases, 9 bases remained unmatched. In germline, CDR1 is SGHDN, CDR2 FVKESK. This CDR3 has 16 amino acids. The CDR3: CASSPGSGQVNEKLFF. The CDR3 coding sequence is TGTGCCAGCAGCCCAGGCTCGGGACAGGTCAATGAAAAACTGTTTTTT.

This rearrangement joins TRBV9 to TRBJ1-2; TRBD1 aligns across 8 bases. V shed 0 bases and J 2 bases; nucleotides not matched to a gene: 0. CDR3 length: 14 residues. The germline V gene has CDR1 SGDLS and CDR2 YYNGEE. CDR3 amino acids: CASSVAGGNYGYTF. CDR3 coding DNA: TGTGCCAGCAGCGTAGCAGGGGGCAACTATGGCTACACCTTC.

This rearrangement joins TRBV9 to TRBJ1-2, with D possibly being TRBD1 (5 bases). The length of the CDR3 is 13 residues. Germline V gives CDR1 SGDLS, CDR2 YYNGEE. The V end was cut by 5 bases, the J end by 12 bases, with 20 bases between. The DNA of the CDR3 is TGTGCCAGCAGTTCAAACGGCAGGGCGGGTCACACCTTC. This sequence encodes CASSSNGRAGHTF.

V is TRBV19 and J is TRBJ2-5, with D perhaps matching TRBD2 (5 bases). CDR1 LNHDA and CDR2 SQIVND come from the germline V gene (reference sequence). Trimming took off 6 bases at V and 5 bases at J, with 13 bases between the two ends. This CDR3 contains 13 residues. Here the CDR3 reads CASRSGVSETQYF. CDR3 DNA sequence: TGTGCCAGTAGATCCGGGGTTTCGGAGACCCAGTACTTC.

This clonotype has a single count. The chain has TRBV29-1 and TRBJ2-6, with D perhaps given as TRBD1 or TRBD2 (6 bases each). CDR1 is SQVTM and CDR2 is ANQGSEA in the germline V gene. The CDR3 spans 16 residues. The V end lost 4 bases, the J end lost 0 bases, and 13 bases lay between the germline ends. CDR3 sequence: CSVGGRGLSGANVLTF. The CDR3 nucleotides read TGCAGCGTTGGCGGACGGGGGCTCTCTGGGGCCAACGTCCTGACTTTC.

This clonotype was detected a few times. The chain employs TRBV24-1 and TRBJ1-2; no reliable D call. CDR3 length equals 13 residues. In germline, CDR1 is KGHDR, CDR2 SFDVKD. Trimming took off 4 bases at V and 8 bases at J, with 13 bases between the two ends. The CDR3 nucleotides are TGTGCCACCAGTGAATCAGACTACCTAGGCTACACCTTC. Amino acids: CATSESDYLGYTF.

This clonotype was seen repeatedly, ten times or more. The rearrangement joins TRBV28 to TRBJ1-6; D gene unclear. Germline CDR1 is MDHEN and CDR2 is SYDVKM. V was shortened by 6 bases and J by 11 bases, with 14 bases between the two germline ends. CDR3 length equals 13 residues. The CDR3 spells CASSLQVLPPLHF. The CDR3 DNA reads as TGTGCCAGCAGCCTTCAGGTGTTACCACCCCTCCACTTT.

V is TRBV20-1 and J is TRBJ2-2, with 8 bases matching TRBD1. Losses at the gene ends were 1 base for V and 3 bases for J; bases not matched to a gene: 4. This CDR3 has 15 amino acids. Germline loops: CDR1 DFQATT, CDR2 SNEGSKA (reference sequence). The CDR3 DNA sequence: TGCAGTGCTAGAGCGGGACAGGTCGACACCGGGGAGCTGTTTTTT. Its protein product is CSARAGQVDTGELFF.

This clonotype came up many times. The DNA of the CDR3 is TGTGCCAGCAGTTCCCTCTGGGAAAAACTGTTTTTT. Translation gives CASSSLWEKLFF. The rearrangement uses TRBV28 and TRBJ1-4; D is ambiguous. This CDR3 is 12 amino acids long. Trimming stripped 4 bases from V and 8 bases from J, with 8 bases between. CDR1 MDHEN and CDR2 SYDVKM come from the germline V gene.

This clonotype has only a few counts. The chain recombines TRBV5-4 with TRBJ2-5; D possibly matches TRBD1 or TRBD2 (5 bases each). Germline loops: CDR1 SGHNT, CDR2 YYREEE (reference sequence). Trimming stripped 2 bases from V and 3 bases from J, with 11 bases between. The CDR3 covers 14 residues. CDR3 coding DNA: TGTGCCAGCAGCTTCTCGGGACGGGAAGAGACCCAGTACTTC. Translating it yields CASSFSGREETQYF. The full variable domain, completed using reference TRBV5-4 and TRBJ2-5, is ETGVTQSPTHLIKTRGQQVTLRCSSQSGHNTVSWYQQALGQGPQFIFQYYREEENGRGNFPPRFSGLQFPNYSSELNVNALELDDSALYLCASSFSGREETQYFGPGTRLLVL.

This clonotype came up many times. The chain joins TRBV20-1 to TRBJ2-5, with TRBD2 identical over 8 bases. V was clipped by 6 bases and J by 5 bases; unmatched bases: 14. Germline V gives CDR1 DFQATT, CDR2 SNEGSKA (reference sequence). The CDR3 sequence is 15 residues long. In DNA, the CDR3 is TGCAGTGCGTCGACCGGGGGGGCGCGTCAGGAGACCCAGTACTTC. Translating gives CSASTGGARQETQYF.

This clonotype was observed a handful of times. This chain links TRBV27 with TRBJ2-7, with unresolved D. V was cut by 9 bases and J by 2 bases, with 8 bases left in between. Germline CDR1 and CDR2: MNHEY and SMNVEV (reference sequence). The CDR3 spans 11 residues. The CDR3 DNA reads as TGTGCCAGTACAAGCACCTACGAGCAGTACGTC. Translation: CASTSTYEQYV.

This clonotype was found a few times. The chain employs TRBV18 and TRBJ1-4; D might be TRBD1 (6 bases). This CDR3 spans 17 amino acids. The V and J ends lost 6 bases and 6 bases respectively, with 23 bases between them. CDR1 and CDR2 from the germline V gene are KGHSH and LQKENI. CDR3 DNA: TGTGCCAGCTCCCCGCGAACAGGGTTACCTCTCGATGAAAAACTGTTTTTT. Protein: CASSPRTGLPLDEKLFF.

The V gene is TRBV6-5, the J gene TRBJ2-1; 7 nucleotides align to TRBD1. Per germline, CDR1 MNHEY and CDR2 SVGAGI. This CDR3 spans 14 amino acids. The trim removed 2 bases at V and 5 bases at J, leaving 3 bases unmatched. As DNA, the CDR3 is TGTGCCAGCAGTTACCGGGACAGTGACAATGAGCAGTTCTTC. Its translation: CASSYRDSDNEQFF.

Turning to this clonotype: Given a much more abundant clone one base away, this may be a read error. The rearrangement joins TRBV12-3 or TRBV12-4 to TRBJ1-5; D is uncertain. Between the trimmed V and J ends, which lost 1 base and 5 bases, there was a span of 0 bases. This CDR3 comprises 11 residues. The CDR3 protein is CASSLDQPQHF. The CDR3 nucleotides are TGTGCCAGCAGTTTAGATCAGCCCCAGCATTTT.

J is TRBJ2-1 and V is TRBV29-1, with a possible D match to TRBD2 (5 bases). The length of the CDR3 is 14 residues. V was clipped by 1 base and J by 0 bases, with 7 bases between them. Germline CDR1 and CDR2: SQVTM and ANQGSEA. For the CDR3, the DNA is TGCAGCGTTGAAGGACGGGACTCCTACAATGAGCAGTTCTTC. It specifies CSVEGRDSYNEQFF.